This T cell receptor (beta chain) was found in a study of blood T cell repertoires in COVID-19. Turning to the study itself: In each case, the material was cDNA or gDNA derived from T cells, B-cell-depleted T cells, or PBMCs.

Repertoires were generated with immunoSEQ multiplex PCR, while TCRdb's copy carries only in-frame clones and drops some. The sample holds roughly 240,000 clones, 85% seen once. CDR1 and CDR2 (germline): SGHDT, YYEEEE. This CDR3 is 15 amino acids long. V lost 1 base to trimming and J lost 8 bases; unmatched junction nucleotides: 8. This receptor was identified in a woman between 50 and 59 years old with acute COVID-19. Sequenced sample: PBMCs or T cells enriched from blood (not recorded which). The chain links TRBV5-6 to TRBJ1-4, with 7 positions matching TRBD1. CDR3 bases: TGTGCCAGCAGCTTGCGGGGGACAGATGAGGAAAAACTGTTTTTT. It specifies CASSLRGTDEEKLFF.